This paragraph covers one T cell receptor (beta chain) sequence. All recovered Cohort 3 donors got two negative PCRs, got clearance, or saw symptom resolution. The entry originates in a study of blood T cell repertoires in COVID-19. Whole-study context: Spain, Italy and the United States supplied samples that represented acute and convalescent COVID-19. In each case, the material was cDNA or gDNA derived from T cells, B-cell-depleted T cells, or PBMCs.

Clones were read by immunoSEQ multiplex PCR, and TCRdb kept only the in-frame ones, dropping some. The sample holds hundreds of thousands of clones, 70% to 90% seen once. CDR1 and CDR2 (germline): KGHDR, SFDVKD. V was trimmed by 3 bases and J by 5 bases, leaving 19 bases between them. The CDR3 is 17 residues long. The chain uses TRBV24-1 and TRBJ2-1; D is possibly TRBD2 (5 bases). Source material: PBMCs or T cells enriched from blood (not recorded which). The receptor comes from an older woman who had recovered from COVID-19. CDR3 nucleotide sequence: TGTGCCACCAGTGATGCGTCGAGGCGAGGGAGAGACAATGAGCAGTTCTTC. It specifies CATSDASRRGRDNEQFF.